This T cell receptor (beta chain) was captured in a study of control samples from healthy donors and cancer patients. CDR1 and CDR2 (germline): SGHNT, YYREEE (reference sequence). The CDR3 loop spans 15 amino acids. V was clipped by 3 bases and J by 8 bases; unmatched bases: 10. This clone was observed a single time. Clones were read by immunoSEQ multiplex PCR, and TCRdb kept only the in-frame ones, dropping some. The sample includes about 86,000 clones, roughly 89% of them seen just once. The V call is TRBV5-4, the J call TRBJ1-2; TRBD1 matches at 10 bases. This receptor was taken from a woman in her forties or fifties with colorectal cancer. The sample taken for sequencing was PBMCs. In DNA form, the CDR3 reads TGTGCCAGCAGCTCCCCCCGACAGGGGGCTAGGGGCTACACCTTC. This encodes CASSSPRQGARGYTF. The full variable domain, its missing parts supplied by reference TRBV5-4 and TRBJ1-2, is ETGVTQSPTHLIKTRGQQVTLRCSSQSGHNTVSWYQQALGQGPQFIFQYYREEENGRGNFPPRFSGLQFPNYSSELNVNALELDDSALYLCASSSPRQGARGYTFGSGTRLTVV.